This T cell receptor beta chain was observed in a study of cytomegalovirus exposure and HLA in healthy donors. Study background: The roughly 120 validation repertoires, a later analysis reported, used the same platform as the 666 first-cohort repertoires.

On this clone: Its antigen is still unknown.

The donors belonged to the roughly 110-subject validation cohort, separate from the roughly 720-subject first cohort. Germline loops: CDR1 SGDLS, CDR2 YYNGEE. Trimming removed 3 bases at V and 5 bases at J, with 15 bases between. CDR3 length: 16 residues. Method: immunoSEQ multiplex PCR; TCRdb's copy keeps in-frame clones and lacks some. The data show approximately 180,000 clones, around nine tenths seen once. Study-wide results and limits: Investigators reported 150 to 200 TCR beta chains as tied to cytomegalovirus. In the approximately 130 validation repertoires, a later analysis found that first-cohort TCR clusters tended to co-occur.

Sequencing was carried out using PBMCs. The TCR sequence derives from a woman aged 30 to 39 in good health and CMV-seronegative. V usage is TRBV9 and J usage is TRBJ1-6, with D maybe TRBD1 (6 bases). The CDR3 here is CASSGSGATHNSPLHF. The CDR3 region has the DNA TGTGCCAGCAGCGGTTCAGGGGCGACCCATAATTCACCCCTCCACTTT.